This is a list of T cell receptor beta chains from one sample in a study of CD8+ T cells in alopecia areata. Method: immunoSEQ multiplex PCR; TCRdb's copy keeps in-frame clones and lacks some. The data hold over 150,000 clones, with less than 80% observed a single time. This sample comprised CD4+ T cells sorted from blood, obtained at week 24, from a patient treated with tofacitinib. Receptor source: a human donor with alopecia areata. CDR3s include the opening cysteine and the closing phenylalanine or tryptophan. The D gene is left open where the match is weak. Some rows have no size entry. The others give once, few or many, or a class for an expanded clone.

clone_size,v_call,d_call,j_call,cdr3_aa,cdr3_nt
-,TRBV29-1,TRBD1,TRBJ2-2,CSVERQGTQSGELFF,TGCAGCGTCGAGAGACAGGGGACGCAGTCCGGGGAGCTGTTTTTT
-,TRBV30,-,TRBJ2-6,CAWNRAGANVLTF,TGTGCCTGGAACAGGGCTGGGGCCAACGTCCTGACTTTC
-,TRBV2,-,TRBJ2-3,CASSVASPADTQYF,TGTGCCAGCAGTGTTGCTAGCCCCGCAGATACGCAGTATTTT
-,TRBV19,TRBD1,TRBJ1-2,CASSTDRGGYTF,TGTGCCAGTAGTACGGACAGGGGCGGCTACACCTTC
-,TRBV11-2,-,TRBJ1-1,CASSLDPSGNTEAFF,TGTGCCAGCAGCTTAGATCCGAGCGGTAACACTGAAGCTTTCTTT
-,TRBV4-2,TRBD1,TRBJ1-2,CASSQEAGSGQGDDGYTF,TGTGCCAGCAGCCAAGAAGCGGGATCGGGACAGGGTGACGATGGCTACACCTTC
-,TRBV14,TRBD2,TRBJ2-3,CASSQVAGGPLGTDTQYF,TGTGCCAGCAGCCAAGTAGCGGGGGGGCCACTGGGCACAGATACGCAGTATTTT
-,TRBV10-3,-,TRBJ2-5,CATRTVDLETQYF,TGTGCCACCCGGACAGTAGACCTAGAGACCCAGTACTTC
few,TRBV29-1,-,TRBJ2-4,CSVGKEAKNIQYF,TGCAGCGTTGGTAAAGAAGCCAAAAACATTCAGTACTTC
-,TRBV5-1,-,TRBJ2-5,CASSAGSGPQETQYF,TGCGCCAGCAGCGCCGGAAGCGGCCCACAAGAGACCCAGTACTTC
many,TRBV2,-,TRBJ2-5,CASIRHQETQYF,TGTGCCAGCATCAGACACCAAGAGACCCAGTACTTC